The source of this T cell receptor beta chain is a study of blood T cell repertoires in COVID-19. About the study: From the United States, Italy and Spain came samples of acute and convalescent COVID-19. T cells, B-cell-depleted T cells, or PBMCs supplied cDNA or gDNA.

This clone was observed a few times. Original handling: Reference gene primers were amplified, and this amplification served to estimate nucleated cell counts. TCRdb's copy holds only in-frame clones and misses some; the assay was immunoSEQ multiplex PCR. Clone size and the V and J calls come from that table; the DNA yielded D and trimming. The repertoire includes 130,000 to 150,000 clones, about 86% of them detected once, and roughly 4.3% sits in the top ten. Trimming cost V 7 bases and J 0 bases; bases outside gene matches: 7. Germline CDR1 reads MNHNY; CDR2 reads SVGAGI (reference sequence). This CDR3 has 16 amino acids.

Sample: peripheral blood. This TCR was recovered from a woman between 40 and 55 years old with acute or convalescent COVID-19. J is TRBJ1-5 and V is TRBV6-6; 9 positions agree with TRBD1. This CDR3 reads CASTPGQGFSNQPQHF. As DNA, the CDR3 is TGTGCCAGCACCCCGGGACAGGGTTTTAGCAATCAGCCCCAGCATTTT.